This is a list of T cell receptor beta chains from one sample in a study of T cells in narcolepsy. Some clones are missing from TCRdb's copy, which holds only in-frame ones; the method was immunoSEQ multiplex PCR. Among some 30,000 clones listed, around nine tenths were seen once. What was sequenced was CD45RA- memory CD4+ T cells from PBMCs. The receptors originated from a human donor with narcolepsy. CDR3s include the opening cysteine and the closing phenylalanine or tryptophan. D genes are given only for firm matches. Size is omitted from some rows. Given values are once, few, many or a class for expanded clones.

j_call | d_call | v_call | clone_size | cdr3_nt | cdr3_aa
TRBJ1-1 | . | TRBV5-5 | . | TGTGCCAGCAGATCCTCAGGGGTAGTGCACACTGAAGCTTTCTTT | CASRSSGVVHTEAFF
TRBJ2-5 | . | TRBV11-3 | . | TGTGCCAGCAGCTTAGGAGATGGACCGGGGGAGACCCAGTACTTC | CASSLGDGPGETQYF
TRBJ2-1 | TRBD2 | TRBV7-9 | . | TGTGCCAGCAGCTTAACGGGGGGCTACAATGAGCAGTTCTTC | CASSLTGGYNEQFF
TRBJ2-5 | . | TRBV12-5 | . | TGTGCTAGTGGTTTCGACGGCGCGGAGACCCAGTACTTC | CASGFDGAETQYF
TRBJ2-7 | . | TRBV5-1 | once | TGCGCCAGCAGCTTGGACAGGTCAACCTACGAGCAGTACTTC | CASSLDRSTYEQYF
TRBJ1-5 | . | TRBV27 | . | TGTGCCAGCAGTTCGTCCCGCCTCGGCAATCAGCCCCAGCATTTT | CASSSSRLGNQPQHF
TRBJ1-1 | . | TRBV7-6 | . | TGTGCCAGCAGTCTAAGCCAGGGCAAAGCTTTCTTT | CASSLSQGKAFF
TRBJ2-1 | TRBD2 | TRBV6-4 | . | TGTGCCAGCAGCAGACTAGCGGGGGAGTACAATGAGCAGTTCTTC | CASSRLAGEYNEQFF
TRBJ1-5 | . | TRBV5-8 | . | TGTGCCAGCAGCTTGGGGTCCTCCTCCGTCCCTGGCAATCAGCCCCAGCATTTT | CASSLGSSSVPGNQPQHF
TRBJ1-1 | . | TRBV19 | few | TGTGCCAGTACCTCAGTCACAGGTTCCAAAGCTTTCTTT | CASTSVTGSKAFF
TRBJ1-1 | . | TRBV13 | . | TGTGCCAGCAGCGAACTGAACACTGAAGCTTTCTTT | CASSELNTEAFF
TRBJ2-7 | . | TRBV18 | . | TGTGCCAGCTCACCAACGAGGGACGAGCAGTACTTC | CASSPTRDEQYF
TRBJ1-3 | . | TRBV5-1 | . | TGCGCCAGCAGCTTACGGACGGGAATCTCTGGAAACACCATATATTTT | CASSLRTGISGNTIYF
TRBJ2-5 | . | TRBV18 | . | TGTGCCAGCTCACCACCGGCGGAGACCCAGTACTTC | CASSPPAETQYF
TRBJ2-2 | . | TRBV6-1 | . | TGTGCCAGCAGCACCGGGACGGCGAACACCGGGGAGCTGTTTTTT | CASSTGTANTGELFF
TRBJ2-1 | . | TRBV29-1 | . | TGCAGCATGCCCCGAGGGGATGAGCAGTTCTTC | CSMPRGDEQFF
TRBJ1-2 | TRBD1 | TRBV7-9 | . | TGTGCCAGCAGCTTTGGGACAGGGGCTCTAAATTATGGCTACACCTTC | CASSFGTGALNYGYTF
TRBJ1-5 | . | TRBV2 | . | TGTGCCAGCAGCGTGTCCGCGGTTCAGCCCCAGCATTTT | CASSVSAVQPQHF
TRBJ1-1 | TRBD1 | TRBV2 | few | TGTGCCAGCAGGGGACAGGGTAGGAGCACTGAAGCTTTCTTT | CASRGQGRSTEAFF
TRBJ1-6 | . | TRBV5-1 | . | TGCGCCAGCAGCTTGGCACGGCATAATTCACCCCTCCACTTT | CASSLARHNSPLHF
TRBJ1-2 | TRBD1 | TRBV7-2 | once | TGTGCCAGCAACAGGGGGGGTAACTATGGCTACACCTTC | CASNRGGNYGYTF
TRBJ2-3 | . | TRBV15 | . | TGTGCCACCAGCCCCTCCCCCACAGATACGCAGTATTTT | CATSPSPTDTQYF
TRBJ2-5 | TRBD2 | TRBV5-6 | . | TGTGCCAGCAGCTCAAGACTAGCGGGGGGAGAGACCCAGTACTTC | CASSSRLAGGETQYF
TRBJ1-2 | . | TRBV25-1 | few | TGTGCCAGCAGTGAATGGGGGTATGGCTACACCTTC | CASSEWGYGYTF
TRBJ1-1 | . | TRBV7-9 | . | TGTGCCAGCAGCCCAGGGGCAGGGCTGAACACTGAAGCTTTCTTT | CASSPGAGLNTEAFF
TRBJ2-1 | TRBD2 | TRBV19 | . | TGTGCCAGTAGTCCCGGACTAGCGGGGGGGCCTGGGTTCTTC | CASSPGLAGGPGFF
TRBJ2-7 | . | TRBV6-1 | . | TGTGCCAGCAGTGGCCTGAGGCCCTTAGAGCAGTACTTC | CASSGLRPLEQYF
TRBJ2-1 | TRBD1 | TRBV5-1 | . | TGCGCCAGCAGCTTATTAACAGGGGGCGATGAGCAGTTCTTC | CASSLLTGGDEQFF
TRBJ2-3 | TRBD2 | TRBV15 | . | TGTGCCACCAGCAGGACCGGGACTAGCCCAGATACGCAGTATTTT | CATSRTGTSPDTQYF
TRBJ2-1 | TRBD2 | TRBV19 | once | TGTGCCAGTAGTGCGACTAGCGGGCCCCAGTTCTTC | CASSATSGPQFF
TRBJ1-1 | . | TRBV19 | . | TGTGCCAGTAGTCCCTATATGAACACTGAAGCTTTCTTT | CASSPYMNTEAFF
TRBJ1-2 | . | TRBV12-5 | . | TGTGCTAGTGGCCACGACACAAACTATGGCTACACCTTC | CASGHDTNYGYTF
TRBJ1-4 | . | TRBV2 | few | TGTGCCAGCAGTGCCACAGGTGGTGGACTGTTTTTT | CASSATGGGLFF
TRBJ1-1 | . | TRBV4-1 | once | TGCGCCAGCAGCCCAACGGTAGGGGGGCTTCAAATGAACACTGAAGCTTTCTTT | CASSPTVGGLQMNTEAFF
TRBJ1-5 | . | TRBV27 | . | TGTGCCAGCAGTCCTACGAATCCTGGTCAGCCCCAGCATTTT | CASSPTNPGQPQHF
TRBJ2-3 | TRBD1 | TRBV7-6 | . | TGTGCCAGCAGCTTAATGCTGGGACAGGGTAGGGTAGATACGCAGTATTTT | CASSLMLGQGRVDTQYF
TRBJ2-7 | TRBD1 | TRBV6-6 | . | TGTGCCAGCAATCCCGCCGACAGGGTTACCGAGCAGTACTTC | CASNPADRVTEQYF
TRBJ1-6 | TRBD1 | TRBV2 | . | TGTGCCAGTCGGGACAGCGATAATTCACCCCTCCACTTT | CASRDSDNSPLHF
TRBJ1-1 | TRBD1 | TRBV12-5 | . | TGTGCTAGTGGTTGGGAACAGGGGACTGAAGCTTTCTTT | CASGWEQGTEAFF
TRBJ1-1 | TRBD1 | TRBV11-2 | once | TGTGCCAGCAGCTTGAATAGGGACAGGAGTACTGAAGCTTTCTTT | CASSLNRDRSTEAFF
TRBJ2-2 | . | TRBV11-2 | . | TGTGCCAGCAGCTTTAACACCGGGGAGCTGTTTTTT | CASSFNTGELFF
TRBJ2-2 | TRBD1 | TRBV11-2 | . | TGTGCCAGCGGAGAACAGGGGCACGCCGGGGAGCTGTTTTTT | CASGEQGHAGELFF
TRBJ1-5 | . | TRBV15 | once | TGTGCCACCAGCCGGCAGGGCGATCAGCCCCAGCATTTT | CATSRQGDQPQHF
TRBJ1-4 | . | TRBV14 | . | TGTGCCAGCAGCCTATGGACTGGGGAAAAACTGTTTTTT | CASSLWTGEKLFF
TRBJ2-5 | . | TRBV10-3 | . | TGTGCCATCAGTGAGTCCCAGCAAGAGACCCAGTACTTC | CAISESQQETQYF
TRBJ1-2 | . | TRBV5-1 | . | TGCGCCAGCAGCTTGGGGGGGCTCCGGGATGGCTACACCTTC | CASSLGGLRDGYTF
TRBJ1-2 | TRBD1 | TRBV6-4 | . | TGTGCCACCTCGACAGGGGGCGGCTACACCTTC | CATSTGGGYTF
TRBJ1-1 | TRBD1 | TRBV2 | . | TGTGCCAGCAGTGAAATGGCAGGGGGGAGCACTGAAGCTTTCTTT | CASSEMAGGSTEAFF
TRBJ1-1 | . | TRBV27 | . | TGTGCCAGCAGAGGCCGGGACCCCGACACTGAAGCTTTCTTT | CASRGRDPDTEAFF
TRBJ1-2 | . | TRBV7-9 | . | TGTGCCAGCAGCCCGAGCGACAGGAAGCTGTTCGGCTACACCTTC | CASSPSDRKLFGYTF
TRBJ2-3 | . | TRBV6-5 | . | TGTGCCAGCAGTCCGGGATGGGGCAGCAGGGATACGCAGTATTTT | CASSPGWGSRDTQYF
TRBJ1-1 | . | TRBV6-5 | . | TGTGCCAGCAGTTACCCGGGCCGAGAAGCTTTCTTT | CASSYPGREAFF
TRBJ1-1 | TRBD1 | TRBV6-1 | . | TGTGCCAGCAGTGACCAGGGGGGCATGAACACTGAAGCTTTCTTT | CASSDQGGMNTEAFF
TRBJ1-4 | TRBD1 | TRBV5-1 | . | TGCGCCAGCAGCCCCAACCCCGGGACAGGGGGTGGGGAAAAACTGTTTTTT | CASSPNPGTGGGEKLFF
TRBJ2-1 | TRBD1 | TRBV18 | . | TGTGCCAGCTCACCTCGACAGGGTTATGAGCAGTTCTTC | CASSPRQGYEQFF
TRBJ1-1 | . | TRBV28 | . | TGTGCCAGCCCTAGGGCCGGCGGAGGGGACACTGAAGCTTTCTTT | CASPRAGGGDTEAFF